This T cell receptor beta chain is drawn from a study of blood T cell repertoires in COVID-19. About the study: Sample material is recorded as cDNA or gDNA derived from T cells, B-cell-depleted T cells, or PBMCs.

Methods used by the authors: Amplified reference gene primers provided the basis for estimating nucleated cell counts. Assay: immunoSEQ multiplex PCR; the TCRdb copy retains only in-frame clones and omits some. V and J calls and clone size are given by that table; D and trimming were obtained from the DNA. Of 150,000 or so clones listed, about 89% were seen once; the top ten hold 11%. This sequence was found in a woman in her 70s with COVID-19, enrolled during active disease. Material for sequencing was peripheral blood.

CDR3 nucleotides: TGTGCCAGCAGCCCCCCAGGCGCCGGGACTATTGTGGATACGCAGTATTTT. Residues: CASSPPGAGTIVDTQYF. The chain recombines TRBV3-1 (or the pseudogene TRBV3-2) with TRBJ2-3; TRBD2 aligns across 7 bases. The germline V gene encodes CDR1 LGHDT and CDR2 YNNKEL (reference sequence). The CDR3 contains 17 residues. V lost 4 bases, J lost 6 bases, and 16 bases stayed unmatched.